This T cell receptor beta chain was sequenced for a study of blood T cell repertoires in COVID-19. As for the study in general: COVID-19 samples collected from the United States, Italy and Spain covered acute and convalescent phases. T cells, B-cell-depleted T cells, or PBMCs supplied cDNA or gDNA.

In the authors' methods: Amplified reference gene primers provided the basis for estimating nucleated cell counts. The data were produced by immunoSEQ multiplex PCR, yet TCRdb's version contains in-frame clones alone and is incomplete. Clonal size and the V and J genes are those of that table, whereas D and trimming came from the DNA. The sample has about 230,000 clones; around 80% are singletons. There are a few counts of this clone. CDR1 and CDR2 (germline): SGHTA, FQGNSA. The J segment lost 4 bases and the V segment lost 4 bases, leaving 2 bases of the junction unmatched. The CDR3 consists of 13 residues.

The sequenced material came from peripheral blood. The chain carries TRBV7-2 and TRBJ2-3; TRBD2 agrees at 7 bases. The sequence was obtained from a middle-aged man who had recovered from COVID-19. The CDR3 is CASSYREADTQYF. CDR3 coding DNA: TGTGCCAGCAGCTACCGGGAGGCAGATACGCAGTATTTT.